A selection of T cell receptor beta chains follows, all from one sample in a study of shared clonotypes between healthy human individuals. The protocol was immunoSEQ multiplex PCR, while the TCRdb copy is restricted to in-frame clones and leaves out a portion. Found here are about 2,200,000 clones, approximately 94% of them singletons; the top ten hold under 2%. Sequences were obtained from naive CD8+ T cells from PBMCs. Receptors originate from a man between 18 and 35 years old in good health. Some clones in this sample may be carry-over from other donors' samples. Each CDR3 is given with its conserved first and last residue. The order of the fields is clone size, D gene, V gene, J gene, CDR3 protein, CDR3 DNA. A D gene is named only where the DNA matches it firmly. Rows may omit the clone size; those that give it use once, few, many or a size class.

.	.	TRBV29-1	TRBJ2-1	CSVEKGGLWDEQFF	TGCAGCGTTGAAAAGGGGGGCCTTTGGGATGAGCAGTTCTTC
.	.	TRBV7-9	TRBJ2-2	CASSLDTGELLF	TGTGCCAGCAGCTTAGACACCGGGGAGCTGCTTTTT
.	TRBD1	TRBV4-1	TRBJ2-7	CASSQEKGQGAEEQYF	TGCGCCAGCAGCCAAGAAAAGGGCCAGGGGGCTGAGGAGCAGTACTTC
.	.	TRBV27	TRBJ1-1	CASSVTGTEDEAFF	TGTGCCAGCAGTGTGACCGGGACGGAAGATGAAGCTTTCTTT
.	.	TRBV9	TRBJ2-7	CASSVGAGYHEQYF	TGTGCCAGCAGCGTAGGTGCAGGGTACCACGAGCAGTACTTC
.	.	TRBV7-8	TRBJ2-7	CASSRHVGYEQYF	TGTGCCAGCAGCCGGCACGTGGGTTACGAGCAGTACTTC
.	.	TRBV27	TRBJ2-7	CASSLITGRNEQYF	TGTGCCAGCAGTTTAATTACAGGGAGGAACGAGCAGTACTTC
.	.	TRBV7-9	TRBJ2-5	CASSPPVGGRETQYF	TGTGCCAGCAGCCCCCCCGTTGGGGGTAGGGAGACCCAGTACTTC
.	TRBD1	TRBV27	TRBJ1-5	CASSLGTGNQPQHF	TGTGCCAGCAGTTTGGGGACAGGCAATCAGCCCCAGCATTTT
.	.	TRBV14	TRBJ2-1	CASSHPWRTNEQFF	TGTGCCAGCAGCCATCCGTGGCGGACCAATGAGCAGTTCTTC
.	.	TRBV10-3	TRBJ2-2	CAIRDETNTGELFF	TGTGCCATCAGGGACGAGACGAACACCGGGGAGCTGTTTTTT
.	TRBD1	TRBV4-1	TRBJ2-1	CASDETGIRSYNEQFF	TGCGCCAGTGACGAGACAGGGATAAGATCCTACAATGAGCAGTTCTTC
.	TRBD2	TRBV9	TRBJ2-7	CASSQGLAGVEQYF	TGTGCCAGCAGCCAGGGACTAGCGGGAGTCGAGCAGTACTTC
.	.	TRBV5-1	TRBJ1-1	CASSLDRFMNTEAFF	TGCGCCAGCAGCTTGGATCGGTTCATGAACACTGAAGCTTTCTTT
.	.	TRBV7-9	TRBJ2-3	CASSFPSREWGTDTQYF	TGTGCCAGCAGCTTCCCCTCCAGGGAGTGGGGCACAGATACGCAGTATTTT
once	TRBD2	TRBV7-8	TRBJ2-3	CASRKFRRPGAGESTDTQYF	TGTGCCAGCAGAAAATTCCGGCGTCCCGGAGCGGGAGAGAGCACAGATACGCAGTATTTT
.	.	TRBV7-8	TRBJ1-1	CASSWTAPRTEAFF	TGTGCCAGCAGCTGGACAGCGCCGAGGACTGAAGCTTTCTTT
.	TRBD2	TRBV7-9	TRBJ2-2	CASSAGLAGVETGELFF	TGTGCCAGCAGCGCGGGACTAGCGGGAGTCGAAACCGGGGAGCTGTTTTTT
.	.	TRBV9	TRBJ2-7	CASSVTGAGLEQYF	TGTGCCAGCAGCGTGACAGGCGCGGGTTTGGAGCAGTACTTC
.	.	TRBV5-4	TRBJ2-1	CASSLSSWLSSYNEQFF	TGTGCCAGCAGCTTATCGTCATGGCTAAGCTCCTACAATGAGCAGTTCTTC
.	.	TRBV20-1	TRBJ2-3	CSAGDTQYF	TGCAGTGCTGGGGATACGCAGTATTTT
.	.	TRBV27	TRBJ2-2	CASSPSSDRGELFF	TGTGCCAGCAGTCCCTCTAGCGACCGCGGGGAGCTGTTTTTT
.	.	TRBV19	TRBJ2-1	CASHSGLHEQFF	TGTGCCAGCCACTCCGGACTCCATGAGCAGTTCTTC
.	.	TRBV29-1	TRBJ1-3	CSVGGGNTIYF	TGCAGCGTTGGGGGCGGAAACACCATATATTTT
.	.	TRBV13	TRBJ1-4	CASSLVGNEKLFF	TGTGCCAGCAGCTTAGTGGGCAATGAAAAACTGTTTTTT
.	.	TRBV9	TRBJ1-4	CASSAPTGEAEIVATNEKLFF	TGTGCCAGCAGCGCCCCGACCGGAGAAGCTGAAATAGTTGCAACTAATGAAAAACTGTTTTTT
.	.	TRBV11-3	TRBJ2-1	CASSLGRYNEQFF	TGTGCCAGCAGCTTGGGCAGGTACAATGAGCAGTTCTTC
.	.	TRBV6-5	TRBJ2-1	CASGVQGLYNEQFF	TGTGCCAGCGGCGTTCAGGGTTTATACAATGAGCAGTTCTTC
.	.	TRBV9	TRBJ2-7	CASSPGGGGDEQYF	TGTGCCAGCTCCCCTGGGGGAGGGGGCGACGAGCAGTACTTC
.	.	TRBV2	TRBJ2-1	CASEGGAVNEQFF	TGTGCCAGCGAGGGTGGAGCGGTCAATGAGCAGTTCTTC
.	.	TRBV11-3	TRBJ2-1	CASSYLASSSYNEQFF	TGTGCCAGCAGCTATCTAGCGTCGAGCTCCTACAATGAGCAGTTCTTC
.	.	TRBV6-1	TRBJ1-1	CASSEGVGGGRPEAFF	TGTGCCAGCAGTGAAGGTGTGGGGGGTGGGCGACCTGAAGCTTTCTTT
once	.	TRBV6-1	TRBJ1-4	CASSPDPPVNEKLFF	TGTGCCAGCAGTCCCGACCCGCCAGTTAATGAAAAACTGTTTTTT
.	.	TRBV27	TRBJ2-7	CASRNTPGRNYEQYF	TGTGCCAGCAGGAACACCCCGGGACGAAACTACGAGCAGTACTTC
once	.	TRBV12-5	TRBJ1-4	CASGLVRAVARPNEKLFF	TGTGCTAGTGGTTTGGTACGAGCGGTAGCCAGACCTAATGAAAAACTGTTTTTT
.	.	TRBV4-2	TRBJ2-3	CASSQAPGTEDTQYF	TGTGCCAGCAGCCAAGCCCCGGGAACCGAGGATACGCAGTATTTT
.	.	TRBV27	TRBJ2-7	CASSLNSPGYSYEQYF	TGTGCCAGCAGTTTAAACTCCCCGGGCTACTCCTACGAGCAGTACTTC
.	.	TRBV28	TRBJ2-5	CASSRRILQETQYF	TGTGCCAGCAGTCGCCGAATTCTCCAAGAGACCCAGTACTTC
.	TRBD2	TRBV4-2	TRBJ2-2	CASSGVPSGRSTGELFF	TGTGCCAGCAGCGGAGTGCCTAGCGGGAGGAGCACCGGGGAGCTGTTTTTT
.	TRBD1	TRBV19	TRBJ2-3	CASSIRQGSRTDTQYF	TGTGCCAGTAGTATACGACAGGGGAGCCGCACAGATACGCAGTATTTT
.	TRBD2	TRBV28	TRBJ2-3	CASSPVLRLAGGPLLTQYF	TGTGCCAGCAGTCCAGTCCTCCGACTAGCGGGAGGGCCCTTACTTACGCAGTATTTT
.	.	TRBV9	TRBJ2-7	CASSVEGPPYEQYF	TGTGCCAGCAGCGTAGAGGGCCCGCCCTACGAGCAGTACTTC
.	.	TRBV28	TRBJ2-7	CASRLAGEYEQYF	TGTGCCAGCAGGCTTGCAGGGGAATACGAGCAGTACTTC
.	.	TRBV11-2	TRBJ2-5	CASSSMRSYETQYF	TGTGCCAGCAGCTCAATGCGGAGTTATGAGACCCAGTACTTC
.	.	TRBV19	TRBJ1-4	CASSIRGSVNEKLFF	TGTGCCAGTAGTATACGGGGCTCAGTCAATGAAAAACTGTTTTTT
.	.	TRBV4-3	TRBJ2-7	CASSQDYGFYYEQYF	TGCGCCAGCAGCCAAGATTACGGGTTCTACTACGAGCAGTACTTC
.	TRBD2	TRBV5-1	TRBJ2-1	CASSLASAGGYNEQFF	TGCGCCAGCAGCTTGGCCTCAGCGGGAGGCTACAATGAGCAGTTCTTC
.	.	TRBV7-6	TRBJ2-5	CASSPRGARETQYF	TGTGCCAGCAGCCCGAGGGGGGCTCGGGAGACCCAGTACTTC
.	.	TRBV13	TRBJ1-3	CASSLSSGNTIYF	TGTGCCAGCAGCTTATCCTCTGGAAACACCATATATTTT
.	.	TRBV7-9	TRBJ2-1	CASSSEDGQLGNEQFF	TGTGCCAGCAGCTCCGAGGACGGACAACTCGGGAATGAGCAGTTCTTC
.	TRBD2	TRBV27	TRBJ2-6	CASSFFGGLNSGANVLTF	TGTGCCAGCAGTTTCTTCGGGGGGTTGAACTCTGGGGCCAACGTCCTGACTTTC
.	TRBD1	TRBV7-9	TRBJ1-4	CASSAEPGQGDEKLFF	TGTGCCAGCAGCGCCGAACCGGGACAGGGGGATGAAAAACTGTTTTTT
.	TRBD2	TRBV7-9	TRBJ2-3	CASSVPTSELTDTQYF	TGTGCCAGCAGCGTTCCGACTAGCGAGCTCACAGATACGCAGTATTTT
.	TRBD2	TRBV7-2	TRBJ2-1	CASSPVRLAGLDEQFF	TGTGCCAGCAGCCCCGTCCGACTAGCGGGACTGGATGAGCAGTTCTTC
.	TRBD2	TRBV19	TRBJ2-5	CASSSGLAGRETQYF	TGTGCCAGTAGTTCGGGACTAGCGGGGAGGGAGACCCAGTACTTC
.	TRBD2	TRBV5-1	TRBJ2-7	CASSLWTSGRQNEQYF	TGCGCCAGCAGCTTATGGACTAGCGGGAGGCAAAACGAGCAGTACTTC